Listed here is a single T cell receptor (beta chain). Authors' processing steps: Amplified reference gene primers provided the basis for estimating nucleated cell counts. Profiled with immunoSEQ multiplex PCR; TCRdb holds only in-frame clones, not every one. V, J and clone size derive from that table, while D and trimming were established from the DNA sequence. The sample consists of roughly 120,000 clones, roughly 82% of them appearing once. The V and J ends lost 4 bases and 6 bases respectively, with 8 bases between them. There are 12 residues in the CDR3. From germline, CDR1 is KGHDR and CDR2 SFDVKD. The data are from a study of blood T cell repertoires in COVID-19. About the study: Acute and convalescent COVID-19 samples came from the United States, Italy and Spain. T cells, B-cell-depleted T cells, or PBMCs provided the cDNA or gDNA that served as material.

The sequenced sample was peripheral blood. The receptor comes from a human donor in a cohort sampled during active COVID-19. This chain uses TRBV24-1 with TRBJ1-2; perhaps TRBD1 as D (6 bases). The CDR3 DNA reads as TGTGCCACCAGTGACAGGACAGATGGCTACACCTTC. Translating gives CATSDRTDGYTF.